One sample yielded the 27 T cell receptor beta chains listed below, sequenced in a study of identical twins. One entry per CDR3 protein, called by TCRdb with MiXCR from the 5' RACE reads. The sample includes some 460,000 distinct CDR3 sequences, 11% to 15% of them seen just once. Another study also made use of these data, one on yellow fever vaccine responses in identical twins.

Sequencing was carried out using CD4+ T cells sorted from blood. Every receptor here comes from a woman aged 18-29 years in good health.

The J gene is TRBJ1-4, the V gene TRBV11-2; 8 bases line up with TRBD1. V was clipped by 5 bases and J by 7 bases; unmatched bases: 6. This CDR3 region has 14 residues. The germline V gene has CDR1 SGHAT and CDR2 FQNNGV. CDR3 DNA sequence: TGTGCCAGCAGCCACGGACAGGGCGGTGAAAAACTGTTTTTT. Translation gives CASSHGQGGEKLFF.

In its sample, this clonotype was seen a few times. This chain connects TRBV5-1 to TRBJ2-1; tentative D call: TRBD1 (5 bases). The CDR3 has 15 amino acids. Deletions cut 2 bases from V and 7 bases from J, with 16 bases between. Per the germline V gene, CDR1 is SGHRS and CDR2 is YFSETQ. The CDR3 loop is CASSLGAIGRNEQFF. The DNA of the CDR3 is TGCGCCAGCAGCTTAGGGGCTATCGGTCGGAATGAGCAGTTCTTC. The variable domain in full, with the rest retrieved from reference TRBV5-1 and TRBJ2-1, is KAGVTQTPRYLIKTRGQQVTLSCSPISGHRSVSWYQQTPGQGLQFLFEYFSETQRNKGNFPGRFSGRQFSNSRSEMNVSTLELGDSALYLCASSLGAIGRNEQFFGPGTRLTVL.

This clonotype was recorded a few times. V usage is TRBV20-1 and J usage is TRBJ1-2; no reliable D call. The V gene's germline CDR1 is DFQATT and CDR2 SNEGSKA (reference sequence). This CDR3 spans 10 amino acids. V was shortened by 5 bases and J by 10 bases, with 11 bases between the two germline ends. CDR3 loop: CSAPDWAYTF. CDR3 bases: TGCAGTGCTCCCGACTGGGCCTACACCTTC.

This clonotype was seen a handful of times. V is TRBV5-1 and J is TRBJ2-7, with 7 bases aligning to TRBD1. Germline CDR1 is SGHRS and CDR2 is YFSETQ. V lost 7 bases to trimming and J lost 0 bases; unmatched junction nucleotides: 4. The CDR3 sequence is 13 residues long. The DNA of the CDR3 is TGCGCCAGCGCGGACAGGAGCTCCTACGAGCAGTACTTC. Its protein product is CASADRSSYEQYF.

The chain links TRBV20-1 to TRBJ2-7; D possibly corresponds to TRBD1 (5 bases). The germline gives CDR1 DFQATT, CDR2 SNEGSKA (reference sequence). The CDR3 is 12 amino acids. V was trimmed by 3 bases and J by 3 bases, leaving 9 bases between them. CDR3 region: CSARTDRYEQYF. CDR3 bases: TGCAGTGCTAGGACAGACCGCTACGAGCAGTACTTC.

The chain recombines TRBV6-2 or TRBV6-3 with TRBJ2-1; 10 nucleotides line up with TRBD2. After removal of 3 bases from V and 9 bases from J, the junction contained 2 bases not matched to a gene. This CDR3 comprises 13 residues. Germline CDR1 and CDR2: MNHEY and SVGEGT. The CDR3 spells CASSYTSGIEQFF. The CDR3 DNA sequence: TGTGCCAGCAGTTATACTAGCGGGATTGAGCAGTTCTTC.

The chain uses TRBV28 and TRBJ2-6; D assignment may be TRBD1 or TRBD2 (5 bases each). Per the germline V gene, CDR1 is MDHEN and CDR2 is SYDVKM. There are 17 residues in the CDR3. Trimming stripped 1 base from V and 4 bases from J, with 14 bases between. The CDR3 spells CASSLSTGLGGANVLTF. The CDR3 DNA is TGTGCCAGCAGTTTATCCACAGGACTGGGAGGGGCCAACGTCCTGACTTTC.

This chain uses TRBV20-1 with TRBJ2-5, with 7 positions matching TRBD2. The CDR3 sequence is 13 residues long. Germline lookup yields CDR1 DFQATT and CDR2 SNEGSKA (reference sequence). The V segment lost 4 bases and the J segment 2 bases; nucleotides outside the gene matches: 4. The CDR3 sequence is CSATDGGQETQYF. In nucleotides, the CDR3 is TGCAGTGCTACGGACGGGGGGCAAGAGACCCAGTACTTC.

This clonotype was detected only a few times. The CDR3 loop is CATSRDRQGVYEQYF. The CDR3 DNA is TGTGCCACCAGCAGAGATAGACAGGGTGTGTACGAGCAGTACTTC. The genes are TRBV15 and TRBJ2-7, with TRBD1 matching over 7 bases. CDR1 is LNHNV and CDR2 is YYDKDF in the germline V gene (reference sequence). V shed 0 bases and J 4 bases; nucleotides not matched to a gene: 6. The CDR3 totals 15 residues.

This chain uses TRBV7-2 with TRBJ2-1; 11 bases are a match to TRBD2. Germline lookup yields CDR1 SGHTA and CDR2 FQGNSA. V trimming: 5 bases; J trimming: 4 bases; junction bases outside the gene matches: 10. The CDR3 length is 17 residues. CDR3 amino acids: CASSPQRGLAAYNEQFF. The DNA for the CDR3 is TGTGCCAGCAGCCCGCAAAGGGGACTAGCGGCTTACAATGAGCAGTTCTTC. Drawing the rest from reference TRBV7-2 and TRBJ2-1, the complete variable domain is GAGVSQSPSNKVTEKGKDVELRCDPISGHTALYWYRQSLGQGLEFLIYFQGNSAPDKSGLPSDRFSAERTGGSVSTLTIQRTQQEDSAVYLCASSPQRGLAAYNEQFFGPGTRLTVL.

The V and J genes are TRBV5-1 and TRBJ2-2; D not resolved. V gave up 1 base and J gave up 3 bases, with 25 bases separating them. The CDR3 has 20 amino acids. Germline V gene lookup returns CDR1 SGHRS and CDR2 YFSETQ. The CDR3 nucleotides are TGCGCCAGCAGCTTGTTCCACCGGCCCGGCAGGACCCGCGACACCGGGGAGCTGTTTTTT. Translation: CASSLFHRPGRTRDTGELFF.

In this sample, this clonotype turned up a few times. The chain is built from TRBV20-1 and TRBJ2-2; TRBD2 aligns across 12 bases. J was trimmed by 9 bases and V by 6 bases; bases with no gene match: 8. Germline lookup yields CDR1 DFQATT and CDR2 SNEGSKA (reference sequence). There are 14 residues in the CDR3. The CDR3: CSANPGLAGRELFF. For the CDR3, the DNA is TGCAGTGCGAATCCTGGACTAGCGGGAAGGGAGCTGTTTTTT.

The gene calls are TRBV28 and TRBJ2-1; 14 bases are shared with TRBD2. The germline CDR1 and CDR2 sequences are MDHEN and SYDVKM. V lost 6 bases, J lost 0 bases, and 10 bases stayed unmatched. This CDR3 region has 19 residues. The chain's CDR3 is CASRPLGTSGRASYNEQFF. CDR3 bases: TGTGCCAGCAGGCCCCTTGGGACTAGCGGGAGAGCCTCCTACAATGAGCAGTTCTTC.

This clonotype was picked up many times. J is TRBJ2-7 and V is TRBV7-2, with D unresolved. V was trimmed by 5 bases and J by 0 bases, leaving 11 bases between them. This CDR3 contains 14 residues. Germline CDR1 SGHTA, CDR2 FQGNSA. The CDR3 sequence: CASSEDGYSYEQYF. CDR3 sequence (DNA): TGTGCCAGCAGCGAGGACGGTTACTCCTACGAGCAGTACTTC.

The chain recombines TRBV20-1 with TRBJ2-1, with TRBD2 matching over 7 bases. The CDR3 spans 13 residues. With V trimmed by 3 bases and J by 4 bases, 3 bases remained unmatched. In germline, CDR1 is DFQATT, CDR2 SNEGSKA (reference sequence). The CDR3 loop is CSASQAGYNEQFF. In DNA form, the CDR3 reads TGCAGTGCTAGTCAAGCGGGGTACAATGAGCAGTTCTTC.

This clonotype has more than one count but fewer than ten. The genes are TRBV12-3 or TRBV12-4 and TRBJ2-7, with D perhaps TRBD1 (6 bases). V lost 4 bases and J lost 1, with 11 bases in between. The CDR3 has 14 residues. CDR3 in DNA: TGTGCCAGCAGTTCCCGACAGGCGTCCTACGAGCAGTACTTC. As protein: CASSSRQASYEQYF.

This clonotype was observed a handful of times. The chain employs TRBV29-1 and TRBJ2-7; 13 nucleotides align to TRBD2. V dropped 6 bases and J dropped 0; count of bases not matched to a gene: 5. Germline V lookup: CDR1 SQVTM, CDR2 ANQGSEA. The CDR3 covers 15 residues. The CDR3 protein is CSVTGTSGNSYEQYF. Here the CDR3 DNA reads TGCAGCGTCACCGGGACTAGCGGGAACTCCTACGAGCAGTACTTC.

CDR3 sequence (DNA): TGTGCCAGCAGCCCAGGGACAGGGTTAGGGCAGTACTTC. It encodes CASSPGTGLGQYF. This rearrangement joins TRBV9 to TRBJ2-7, with 9 positions matching TRBD1. Unmatched junction bases numbered 8, after V lost 4 bases and J lost 9 bases. CDR1 and CDR2 (germline): SGDLS, YYNGEE. CDR3 length equals 13 residues.

The rearrangement joins TRBV6-2 or TRBV6-3 to TRBJ1-2, with D maybe TRBD1 (5 bases). This CDR3 region has 12 residues. Germline V gene sequence: CDR1 MNHEY, CDR2 SVGEGT. V was clipped by 6 bases and J by 2 bases, with 7 bases between them. The CDR3, as DNA: TGTGCCAGCAGAGCAGGGAACTATGGCTACACCTTC. Its translation: CASRAGNYGYTF.

In this sample, this clonotype turned up a few times. The chain links TRBV3-1 to TRBJ2-4; unclear D gene. Germline V CDR1 and CDR2: LGHDT, YNNKEL (reference sequence). Trimming pared 0 bases from V and 0 bases from J, leaving 9 bases between. This CDR3 region has 16 residues. This CDR3 is CASSQDPGLAKNIQYF. In DNA form, the CDR3 reads TGTGCCAGCAGCCAAGATCCGGGCCTAGCCAAAAACATTCAGTACTTC.

The chain links TRBV28 to TRBJ2-7, with D unclear. Germline loops: CDR1 MDHEN, CDR2 SYDVKM. V was trimmed by 5 bases and J by 5 bases, leaving 22 bases between them. The CDR3 length is 16 residues. The CDR3 loop reads CASSDSDLRTGDEQYF. The DNA for the CDR3 is TGTGCCAGCAGTGACTCAGACCTAAGGACCGGCGACGAGCAGTACTTC.

This clonotype has only a few counts. The chain has TRBV27 and TRBJ1-2; 9 nucleotides line up with TRBD1. Germline CDR1 MNHEY, CDR2 SMNVEV (reference sequence). CDR3 size: 17 residues. With V trimmed by 3 bases and J by 4 bases, 12 bases remained unmatched. The CDR3 region is CASSFNRGPTSIYGYTF. In DNA form, the CDR3 reads TGTGCCAGCAGTTTCAACAGGGGGCCCACCTCGATCTATGGCTACACCTTC.

This clonotype occurred a few times. V is TRBV4-3 and J is TRBJ2-5; TRBD1 agrees at 7 bases. The J segment lost 2 bases and the V segment lost 1 base, leaving 1 base of the junction unmatched. The CDR3 contains 14 residues. The germline V gene has CDR1 LGHNA and CDR2 YSLEER. The CDR3 reads CASSQVQGQETQYF. Written as DNA, the CDR3 is TGCGCCAGCAGCCAAGTACAGGGGCAAGAGACCCAGTACTTC.

In DNA form, the CDR3 reads TGTGCCAGCAAACCTGGATGGTCAGGGGTTAATTCACCCCTCCACTTT. It codes for CASKPGWSGVNSPLHF. The chain couples TRBV6-1 to TRBJ1-6; weak D call: TRBD1 (6 bases). The CDR3 loop spans 16 amino acids. The V end was cut by 7 bases, the J end by 6 bases, with 19 bases between. Looked up from germline, CDR1 is MNHNS and CDR2 is SASEGT.

This clonotype showed up just a few times. The chain is built from TRBV5-1 and TRBJ2-2; D is unclear. There are 14 residues in the CDR3. The ends were cut back, 3 bases at V and 6 bases at J, with 12 bases in the middle. Germline V lookup: CDR1 SGHRS, CDR2 YFSETQ. CDR3 in DNA: TGCGCCAGCAGCTCGATATGGGGATCCGGGGAGCTGTTTTTT. Protein sequence: CASSSIWGSGELFF. Full variable domain (missing parts from reference TRBV5-1 and TRBJ2-2): KAGVTQTPRYLIKTRGQQVTLSCSPISGHRSVSWYQQTPGQGLQFLFEYFSETQRNKGNFPGRFSGRQFSNSRSEMNVSTLELGDSALYLCASSSIWGSGELFFGEGSRLTVL.

This clonotype has more than one count but fewer than ten. The V call is TRBV7-2, the J call TRBJ1-4, with 8 bases that match TRBD1. This CDR3 region has 16 residues. Germline V gene data show CDR1 as SGHTA and CDR2 as FQGNSA. The ends lost 7 bases at V and 1 base at J; junction bases unmatched: 8. In nucleotides, the CDR3 is TGTGCCAGCAACCCAGGGGGCAAGCGAACTAATGAAAAACTGTTTTTT. Protein product: CASNPGGKRTNEKLFF.

V usage is TRBV7-9 and J usage is TRBJ2-3; D is perhaps TRBD2 (5 bases). Trimming took off 1 base at V and 6 bases at J, with 14 bases between the two ends. The germline CDR1 and CDR2 sequences are SEHNR and FQNEAQ (reference sequence). The CDR3 sequence is 15 residues long. The chain's CDR3 is CASSLGWASPDTQYF. Here the CDR3 DNA reads TGTGCCAGCAGCTTAGGTTGGGCTAGCCCGGATACGCAGTATTTT.